This T cell receptor beta chain was profiled in a study of T cell responses to AZD1222 COVID-19 vaccine. V was shortened by 2 bases and J by 0 bases, with 7 bases between the two germline ends. This CDR3 has 14 residues. Germline CDR1 ENHRY, CDR2 SYGVKD. Using immunoSEQ multiplex PCR, the repertoire was profiled, and TCRdb retains in-frame clones only, with some absent. The sample yields approximately 120,000 clones, over 75% seen once. The rearrangement links TRBV10-3 to TRBJ1-2; D unresolved. The material sequenced was peripheral blood, taken 28 days after the second AZD1222 dose. This TCR was sampled from an adult who received the AZD1222 COVID-19 vaccine. The CDR3 reads CAISEPQTNYGYTF. CDR3 DNA: TGTGCCATCAGTGAGCCGCAAACTAACTATGGCTACACCTTC.